This TCR beta chain comes out of a study of breast tumors, draining lymph nodes, adjacent tissues. Study-wide points: The data were judged consistent with most tumor T cells coming from lymph node and expanding in tumor. Tumors had less TCR diversity than lymph nodes, more than nontumor tissue.

TCRdb used MiXCR to reprocess the multiplex PCR reads, holding one entry per CDR3 protein. Of some 14,000 distinct CDR3 sequences listed, around three fifths are singletons. Comment on this clonotype: Its antigen is undetermined. At one of its ends the junction is not consistent with the germline gene, which may arise from a read error.

CDR1 and CDR2 (germline): SGDLS, YYNGEE. The CDR3 is 15 amino acids. This receptor was identified in a female donor with breast cancer. Some clones in this sample may be carry-over from other donors' samples. This chain joins TRBV9 and TRBJ1-1; 11 positions agree with TRBD1. The source material was tumor-adjacent breast tissue. The DNA for the CDR3 is TGTGCCAGCAGCGTAGGGACAGGGGGCTACACTGAAGCTCTCTTT. Its protein product is CASSVGTGGYTEALF. The variable domain in full, with the rest retrieved from reference TRBV9 and TRBJ1-1, is DSGVTQTPKHLITATGQRVTLRCSPRSGDLSVYWYQQSLDQGLQFLIQYYNGEERAKGNILERFSAQQFPDLHSELNLSSLELGDSALYFCASSVGTGGYTEALFGQGTRLTVV.